This T cell receptor beta chain was identified during a study of blood T cell repertoires in COVID-19. Overall study context: Collection of acute and convalescent COVID-19 samples took place in the United States, Italy and Spain. T cells, B-cell-depleted T cells, or PBMCs provided the cDNA or gDNA that served as material.

The CDR3 is made up of 16 amino acids. V lost 0 bases, J lost 3 bases, and 7 bases stayed unmatched. Germline-derived CDR1 and CDR2 are LGHDT and YNNKEL (reference sequence). Sequencing used immunoSEQ multiplex PCR; TCRdb keeps in-frame clones, though not all of them. The sample has about 170,000 clones, around 81% seen once. The TCR originated in a man in his 70s with active or convalescent COVID-19. Sequenced: peripheral blood. The chain employs TRBV3-1 (or the pseudogene TRBV3-2) and TRBJ2-7, with TRBD1 identical over 8 bases. CDR3 loop: CASSQDQRTGSYEQYF. The DNA of the CDR3 is TGTGCCAGCAGCCAAGATCAGAGGACAGGGAGCTACGAGCAGTACTTC.